This T cell receptor beta chain was identified during a study of T cell responses to AZD1222 COVID-19 vaccine. Study results and limitations: The donors showed a predominance of white British ancestry and of females, with possible underestimation of clonal diversity. Repertoires were obtained only post-peak T cell response.

As to this clone: Its antigen is undetermined.

This CDR3 has 16 amino acids. J lost 2 bases, V lost 2 bases, and 6 bases had no gene match. CDR1 is SGHTA and CDR2 is FQGNSA in the germline V gene. Some clones are missing from TCRdb's copy, which holds only in-frame ones; the method was immunoSEQ multiplex PCR. The table records fewer than 300,000 clones, over 90% of them present only once. The sequence came from an adult in good health. The sample here was peripheral blood, taken on day 0 of AZD1222 vaccination. This chain links TRBV7-2 with TRBJ2-5, with TRBD2 matching 9 bases. In DNA, the CDR3 is TGTGCCAGCAGCTTAAACTCGGCGGGAGGGCAAGAGACCCAGTACTTC. It encodes CASSLNSAGGQETQYF.